This note documents a single T cell receptor (beta chain) sequence. The record originates from a study of CD8 T cells in Susac syndrome. CDR1 is SGHNT and CDR2 is YENEEA in the germline V gene. The CDR3 sequence is 15 residues long. Trimming took off 5 bases at V and 8 bases at J, with 21 bases between the two ends. RNA was extracted with the RNeasy kit, and a quantity of roughly 0.5 to 1 ug was reverse transcribed using random hexamers. Amplification of the TCR beta CDR3 was carried out by immunoSEQ multiplex PCR, which spanned a total of 54 Vbeta and 13 Jbeta segments. MiXCR, run by TCRdb on the immunoSEQ multiplex PCR reads, gives a single entry per CDR3 protein. This repertoire shows tens of thousands of distinct CDR3 sequences, 93% found once; its top ten account for around 0.15%.

The TCR comes from a human donor with Susac syndrome. The sample consisted of CD4+ T cells from PBMCs. This chain connects TRBV11-3 to TRBJ1-2; the D is unclear. CDR3: CASSPDLGVLRGYTF. CDR3 nucleotide sequence: TGTGCCAGCAGCCCGGACCTGGGCGTCTTGAGGGGCTACACCTTC.